The TCR beta chain described here comes from a study of identical twins. Study observations and caveats: The authors noted that invariant MAIT and iNKT cells could partly confound zero-insertion analyses. Memory repertoires showed no such pattern, whereas abundant cord blood beta clonotypes carried fewer insertions. Modeled out-of-frame TCR alpha sharing in monozygotic twins fell below observed levels.

Everyone who gave samples was a healthy Caucasian. The table lists this clonotype with a few counts. What it binds is not known. CDR1 and CDR2 from the germline V gene are LGHNA and YNFKEQ. Trimming at V came to 5 bases and at J to 4 bases, leaving 7 bases not matched to a gene. CDR3 size: 16 residues. TCRdb re-called the 5' RACE reads with MiXCR, one entry per CDR3 protein. The sample has some 460,000 distinct CDR3 sequences; more than 13% are singletons. These data were also filed under a second study, of yellow fever vaccine responses in identical twins.

This TCR came from a woman aged 18-29 years in good health. The V and J genes are TRBV4-2 and TRBJ2-1; TRBD2 agrees at 11 bases. Sequenced sample: CD4+ T cells sorted from blood. The CDR3 reads CASSSQASGRYNEQFF. The CDR3 DNA follows: TGTGCCAGCAGCTCCCAGGCTAGCGGGAGGTACAATGAGCAGTTCTTC.